The rows below give T cell receptor beta chains drawn from one sample of a study of T cells in narcolepsy. Repertoires were generated with immunoSEQ multiplex PCR, while TCRdb's copy carries only in-frame clones and drops some. The data contain around 27,000 clones, roughly four fifths of them singletons. The sample consisted of CD45RA- memory CD4+ T cells from PBMCs. The source is a human donor with narcolepsy. The CDR3 runs from the conserved cysteine through the conserved F or W. Fields, in order: V gene, J gene, clone size, CDR3 protein. A row's size may be missing; if present it is once, few, many or a size class.

TRBV5-1	TRBJ1-4	-	CASSLTVGGEKLFF
TRBV5-1	TRBJ1-2	-	CASSRPDTSYGYTF
TRBV18	TRBJ2-7	-	CASSPLPDREQYF
TRBV6-5	TRBJ2-1	-	CASSYGANNEQFF
TRBV7-2	TRBJ2-2	-	CASSLEVLSTGELFF
TRBV19	TRBJ2-7	-	CASGMSQGNAYEQYF
TRBV28	TRBJ1-5	-	CASSYRQGTRSNQPQHF
TRBV7-8	TRBJ1-4	-	CASSLDLSNGKLFF
TRBV7-3	TRBJ2-2	-	CASSPQGLLTGELFF
TRBV27	TRBJ2-2	-	CASSLGRTGELFF
TRBV18	TRBJ1-3	once	CASSPGMTGNTIYF
TRBV5-1	TRBJ1-3	-	CASSADGRSGNTIYF
TRBV7-2	TRBJ1-5	-	CASSPWGNQPQHF
TRBV5-5	TRBJ1-5	-	CASSGGGSGQPQHF
TRBV7-8	TRBJ2-2	-	CASSLALPWELFF
TRBV19	TRBJ2-1	-	CASSSGGRDLLGSYNEQFF
TRBV13	TRBJ2-7	-	CASSSLRTGGNYEQYF
TRBV10-2	TRBJ1-2	-	CASSVRGGDYGYTF
TRBV29-1	TRBJ1-1	-	CSFRRGAVGTEAFF
TRBV2	TRBJ1-1	-	CAGTIPLGQNTEAFF
TRBV7-6	TRBJ1-2	-	CASSLAQGDYGYTF
TRBV6-1	TRBJ2-5	-	CASSEAGTGTQYF
TRBV5-1	TRBJ1-2	-	CASSRTGGNYGYTF
TRBV2	TRBJ2-3	-	CASSEVGSTDTQYF
TRBV10-1	TRBJ1-5	-	CASSDGDRGHQPQHF
TRBV19	TRBJ2-7	few	CASRSGPPISEQYF
TRBV29-1	TRBJ2-3	few	CSVEVAYTQYF
TRBV6-4	TRBJ1-6	-	CASRADRDNSPLHF
TRBV7-8	TRBJ2-5	-	CASSLASTGGLPHQETQYF
TRBV5-4	-	-	CASSLTVAYEQYF
TRBV5-4	TRBJ2-7	-	CASSSGQKSYEQYF
TRBV19	TRBJ1-2	-	CASWGDRAYGYTF
TRBV28	TRBJ1-1	-	CASSLGYTEAFF
TRBV15	TRBJ1-5	-	CATAGGGDQPQHF
TRBV5-4	TRBJ1-5	-	CASSLGVNQPQHF
TRBV6-6	TRBJ1-2	-	CASRSPGQGDYGYTF
TRBV27	TRBJ1-4	few	CASRRQGLEKLFF
TRBV7-9	TRBJ1-5	few	CASSPAGGNQPQHF
TRBV9	TRBJ2-7	-	CASSGRTSGSEQYF
TRBV6-7	TRBJ1-1	-	CASRQTEAFF
TRBV2	TRBJ1-4	-	CASALGDEKLFF
TRBV15	TRBJ1-5	few	CATSRPTGGLPQHF
TRBV5-1	TRBJ2-2	few	CASSLIGGELFF
TRBV5-4	TRBJ2-7	once	CASSWGAGQGDYEQYF
TRBV10-2	TRBJ2-5	-	CASSAARGVETQYF
TRBV5-1	TRBJ1-2	-	CASSEGDYGYTF
TRBV6-1	TRBJ2-2	-	CASRATGGLVGELFF
TRBV7-2	TRBJ2-1	-	CASSLSVRSHEQFF
TRBV6-1	TRBJ1-2	-	CASSEWYNYGYTF
TRBV6-1	TRBJ1-1	-	CAAEGITEAFF
TRBV7-9	TRBJ2-1	-	CASSSGDEQFF
TRBV4-2	TRBJ2-3	-	CASSLRGTDTQYF
TRBV4-1	TRBJ1-5	-	CASSQDSDYSNQPQHF